This T cell receptor beta chain was captured in a study of Ad26.COV2.S vaccination and SARS-CoV-2 variants. This table comes from immunoSEQ multiplex PCR, and its TCRdb copy is limited to in-frame clones, with some not included. The sample lists about 350,000 clones, around 90% occurring once. The CDR3 has 15 residues. Germline CDR1 is SEHNR and CDR2 is FQNEAQ (reference sequence). Deletions cut 6 bases from V and 0 bases from J, with 15 bases between. The rearrangement joins TRBV7-9 to TRBJ2-7, with D perhaps TRBD2 (5 bases). Here the sequenced sample was peripheral blood, taken after recovery from COVID-19. The receptor was isolated from a human donor who had recovered from COVID-19. The chain's CDR3 is CASRPIQRVSYEQYF. The CDR3 DNA follows: TGTGCCAGCAGGCCCATCCAGAGGGTCTCCTACGAGCAGTACTTC. Supplemented by reference TRBV7-9 and TRBJ2-7, the full variable domain reads DTGVSQNPRHKITKRGQNVTFRCDPISEHNRLYWYRQTLGQGPEFLTYFQNEAQLEKSRLLSDRFSAERPKGSFSTLEIQRTEQGDSAMYLCASRPIQRVSYEQYFGPGTRLTVT.